The rows below give T cell receptor beta chains drawn from one sample of a study of blood T cell repertoires in COVID-19. The method was immunoSEQ multiplex PCR; TCRdb's version includes in-frame clones alone and lacks a portion of them. The table has around 200,000 clones, about nine tenths seen once. Sequenced: PBMCs or T cells enriched from blood (not recorded which). These receptors all stem from a man aged 25 to 40 who had recovered from COVID-19. Both conserved end residues are part of each CDR3. A D gene is named only where the DNA matches it firmly. A clone size is listed for some rows: how often the clone was seen (once, few, many), or a class if it is expanded.

d_call,clone_size,v_call,j_call,cdr3_aa,cdr3_nt
.,.,TRBV24-1,TRBJ1-6,CATSDFRGVTSSYNSPLHF,TGTGCCACCAGTGATTTCCGCGGTGTTACAAGCTCCTATAATTCACCCCTCCACTTT
.,.,TRBV28,TRBJ2-7,CASSLWAREQYF,TGTGCCAGCAGTTTATGGGCACGCGAGCAGTACTTC
.,.,TRBV4-1,TRBJ1-4,CASSQTGWGREKLFF,TGCGCCAGCAGCCAAACAGGATGGGGGCGGGAAAAACTGTTTTTT
TRBD2,.,TRBV7-2,TRBJ2-5,CASSLERGVETQYF,TGTGCCAGCAGCTTAGAGCGGGGGGTAGAGACCCAGTACTTC
TRBD2,.,TRBV25-1,TRBJ2-1,CASSATLAANYNEQFF,TGTGCCAGCAGTGCCACGCTAGCGGCTAACTACAATGAGCAGTTCTTC
TRBD1,.,TRBV2,TRBJ2-2,CASRLPGQGYTGELFF,TGTGCCAGCAGGTTGCCGGGACAGGGGTACACCGGGGAGCTGTTTTTT
.,once,TRBV2,TRBJ2-4,CASSGTPGQLMAKNIQYF,TGTGCCAGCAGTGGAACGCCAGGACAGCTTATGGCCAAAAACATTCAGTACTTC
.,.,TRBV28,TRBJ2-4,CASSLQGQNIQYF,TGTGCCAGCAGCTTACAGGGCCAAAACATTCAGTACTTC
.,.,TRBV7-6,TRBJ2-2,CASSPAGQNARRKELFF,TGTGCCAGCAGCCCCGCGGGACAGAACGCCCGACGAAAGGAGCTGTTTTTT
.,.,TRBV3-1/TRBV3-2,TRBJ1-1,CASSHSTGLQEAFF,TGTGCCAGCAGCCATTCGACAGGCCTTCAGGAAGCTTTCTTT
.,.,TRBV6-2/TRBV6-3,TRBJ1-2,CASSFEGHYGYTF,TGTGCCAGCAGTTTTGAGGGTCACTATGGCTACACCTTC
TRBD1,few,TRBV4-3,TRBJ1-2,CASSADRVDGYTF,TGCGCCAGCAGCGCAGACAGGGTAGATGGCTACACCTTC
TRBD2,.,TRBV24-1,TRBJ2-1,CATSVGGALDNEQFF,TGTGCCACCAGTGTCGGGGGGGCTCTGGACAATGAGCAGTTCTTC
.,.,TRBV5-6,TRBJ1-2,CASSLGDYYGYTF,TGTGCCAGCAGCTTGGGAGACTACTATGGCTACACCTTC
TRBD1,few,TRBV4-3,TRBJ2-5,CASSHHPTGTARAQYF,TGCGCCAGCAGCCATCATCCGACCGGGACAGCCCGGGCCCAGTACTTC
TRBD1,once,TRBV19,TRBJ2-6,CATTDPGQGASGANVLTF,TGTGCCACTACCGACCCGGGACAGGGGGCCTCTGGGGCCAACGTCCTGACTTTC
.,.,TRBV7-8,TRBJ1-3,CASSHTRLGDTIYF,TGTGCCAGCAGCCATACGCGGCTGGGAGACACCATATATTTT
.,.,TRBV27,TRBJ2-7,CASSFSLLVMDEQYF,TGTGCCAGCAGTTTCTCGTTGCTAGTTATGGATGAGCAGTACTTC
.,.,TRBV20-1,TRBJ2-7,CSARDNYEQYF,TGCAGTGCTCGGGACAACTACGAGCAGTACTTC
TRBD2,.,TRBV6-4,TRBJ2-3,CASSDSGGSDTQYF,TGTGCCAGCAGTGACTCCGGGGGGTCAGATACGCAGTATTTT
.,.,TRBV6-5,TRBJ1-1,CASSYSKGTGEAFF,TGTGCCAGCAGTTACTCGAAAGGTACGGGTGAAGCTTTCTTT
.,once,TRBV30,TRBJ1-5,CAWSGKDLPGQPQHF,TGTGCCTGGAGCGGAAAAGACCTACCAGGTCAGCCCCAGCATTTT
TRBD1,.,TRBV7-2,TRBJ1-1,CASSLVTGGGLTEAFF,TGTGCCAGCAGCTTAGTGACAGGGGGCGGCCTAACTGAAGCTTTCTTT
TRBD2,.,TRBV7-8,TRBJ2-1,CASSPPTSGSYNEQFF,TGTGCCAGCAGCCCACCGACTAGCGGGAGCTACAATGAGCAGTTCTTC
TRBD2,.,TRBV9,TRBJ2-2,CASTRGKAGANTGELFF,TGTGCCAGCACCCGGGGAAAAGCGGGGGCCAACACCGGGGAGCTGTTTTTT
TRBD1,once,TRBV11-2,TRBJ2-3,CASSDRQGDTQYF,TGTGCCAGCAGCGATAGACAGGGGGATACGCAGTATTTT
.,once,TRBV24-1,TRBJ1-4,CATSDGATNEKLFF,TGTGCCACCAGTGACGGTGCAACTAATGAAAAACTGTTTTTT
TRBD2,.,TRBV18,TRBJ2-7,CASSPPVTGGRLYEQYF,TGTGCCAGCTCACCACCGGTAACGGGAGGGCGGTTATACGAGCAGTACTTC
.,.,TRBV11-3,TRBJ2-7,CASSQFSQAEQYF,TGTGCCAGCAGCCAATTTAGTCAGGCTGAGCAGTACTTC
TRBD1,.,TRBV4-1,TRBJ1-2,CASSQVVQGVPSGYTF,TGCGCCAGCAGCCAAGTGGTCCAGGGGGTCCCTAGCGGCTACACCTTC
TRBD2,once,TRBV5-8,TRBJ2-1,CASSLRLAGDNEQFF,TGTGCCAGCAGCTTGAGGCTAGCGGGAGACAATGAGCAGTTCTTC
TRBD1,many,TRBV27,TRBJ1-1,CATTGGSEEGDTEAFF,TGTGCCACCACAGGGGGCTCGGAGGAGGGAGACACTGAAGCTTTCTTT
TRBD1,.,TRBV6-5,TRBJ2-7,CASSYRDRGYEQYF,TGTGCCAGCAGTTACCGGGACAGGGGCTACGAGCAGTACTTC